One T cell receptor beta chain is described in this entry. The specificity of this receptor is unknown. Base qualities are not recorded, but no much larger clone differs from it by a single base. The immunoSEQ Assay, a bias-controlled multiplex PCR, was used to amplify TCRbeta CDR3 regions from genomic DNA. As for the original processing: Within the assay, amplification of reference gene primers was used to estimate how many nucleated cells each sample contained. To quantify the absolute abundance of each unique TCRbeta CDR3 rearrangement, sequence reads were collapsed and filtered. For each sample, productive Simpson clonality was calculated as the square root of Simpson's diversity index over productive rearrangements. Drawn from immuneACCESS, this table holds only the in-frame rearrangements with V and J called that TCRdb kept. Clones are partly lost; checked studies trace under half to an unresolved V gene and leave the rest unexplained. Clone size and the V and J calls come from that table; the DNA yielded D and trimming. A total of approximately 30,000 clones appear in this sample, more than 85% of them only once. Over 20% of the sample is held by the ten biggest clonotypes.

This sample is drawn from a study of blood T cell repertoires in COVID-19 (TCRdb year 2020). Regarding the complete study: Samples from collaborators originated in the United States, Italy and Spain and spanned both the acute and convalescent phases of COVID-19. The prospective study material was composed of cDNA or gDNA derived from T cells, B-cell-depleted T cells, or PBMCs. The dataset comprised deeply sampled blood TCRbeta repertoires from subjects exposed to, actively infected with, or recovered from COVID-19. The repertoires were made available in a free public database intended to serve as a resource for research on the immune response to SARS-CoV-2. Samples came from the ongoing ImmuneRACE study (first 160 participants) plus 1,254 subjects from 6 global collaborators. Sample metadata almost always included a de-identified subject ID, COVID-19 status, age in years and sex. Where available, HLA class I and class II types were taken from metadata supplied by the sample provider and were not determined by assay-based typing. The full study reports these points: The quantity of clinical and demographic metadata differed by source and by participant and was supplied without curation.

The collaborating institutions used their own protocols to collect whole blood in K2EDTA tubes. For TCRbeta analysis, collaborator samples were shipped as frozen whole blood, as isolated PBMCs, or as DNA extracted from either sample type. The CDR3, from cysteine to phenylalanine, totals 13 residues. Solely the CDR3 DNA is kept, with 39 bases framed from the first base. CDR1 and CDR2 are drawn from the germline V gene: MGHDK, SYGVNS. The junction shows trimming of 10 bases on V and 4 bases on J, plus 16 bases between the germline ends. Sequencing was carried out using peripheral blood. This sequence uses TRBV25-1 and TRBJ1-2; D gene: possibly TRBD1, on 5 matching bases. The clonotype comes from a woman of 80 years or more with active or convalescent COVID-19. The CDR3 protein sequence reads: CATKGRVSYGYTF. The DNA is TGTGCCACCAAGGGGAGGGTTAGCTATGGCTACACCTTC.